This T cell receptor beta chain was recovered during a study of shared clonotypes between healthy human individuals. Healthy HIV-negative adults with no recent acute infections or vaccinations were recruited as donors. Splitting the CD4+ cells yielded a CD45RA+ naive subset and a CD45RA-negative memory subset. The assay was immunoSEQ multiplex PCR, and TCRdb's table has in-frame clones only and misses some. The sample lists under 1,100,000 clones; about 75% were seen once. CDR1 and CDR2 (germline): SNHLY, FYNNEI. The V segment lost 3 bases and the J segment 5 bases; nucleotides outside the gene matches: 10. The CDR3 is 16 residues long. Details on this clone: Its target is not known.

The study, taken as a whole, reports: Across subsets, estimated richness was generally greater for naive than for memory populations.

The V gene is TRBV2, the J gene TRBJ1-5; the match to TRBD1 covers 7 bases. The sequence was collected from a man younger than 35 in good health. Sequencing was done on a sample of memory CD4+ T cells sorted from blood. Noted subset: CD45RA-negative fraction. The CDR3 protein is CASSDSAGGSYQPQHF. For the CDR3, the DNA is TGTGCCAGCAGTGACTCGGCAGGGGGGTCGTATCAGCCCCAGCATTTT.